This TCR beta chain comes out of a study of T cell responses to AZD1222 COVID-19 vaccine. Study-level findings and limits: Increases in Spike-specific TCR breadth and depth were seen after two AZD1222 doses. In a largely white British group with more females than males, clonal diversity was possibly underestimated. Targets within unmutated variant regions were reportedly found for nearly half of spike-specific TCRs.

A note on this clone: Its antigen is still unknown.

J was trimmed by 8 bases and V by 11 bases; bases with no gene match: 16. CDR1 is SNHLY, CDR2 FYNNEI, per germline. The CDR3 extends over 14 amino acids. Only in-frame clones appear in the TCRdb table, and some are missing; sequencing was by immunoSEQ multiplex PCR. The sample gives about 130,000 clones, approximately 85% of which show up once; about 1.6% is in the top ten. This clonotype originated in an adult in good health. This specimen consisted of peripheral blood, obtained on day 0 of AZD1222 vaccination. This rearrangement joins TRBV2 to TRBJ1-2, with TRBD1 matching 8 bases. The CDR3 bases are TGTGCCGCGGCAGGCAGGGGGCGAACGTGGGGCTACACCTTC. It encodes CAAAGRGRTWGYTF.